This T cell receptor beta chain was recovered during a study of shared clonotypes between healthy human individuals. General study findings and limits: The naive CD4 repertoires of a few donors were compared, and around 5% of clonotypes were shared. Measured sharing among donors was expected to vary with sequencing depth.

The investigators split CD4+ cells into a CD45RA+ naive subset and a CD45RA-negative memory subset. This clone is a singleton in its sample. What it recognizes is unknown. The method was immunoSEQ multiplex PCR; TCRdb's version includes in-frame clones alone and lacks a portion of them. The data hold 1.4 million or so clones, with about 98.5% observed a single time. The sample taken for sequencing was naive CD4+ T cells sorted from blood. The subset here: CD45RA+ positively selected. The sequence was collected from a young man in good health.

The CDR3 sequence is CATRGSTNYGYTF. DNA for the CDR3: TGTGCCACACGCGGCTCAACTAACTATGGCTACACCTTC. The rearrangement uses TRBV27 and TRBJ1-2; D is ambiguous. Germline lookup yields CDR1 MNHEY and CDR2 SMNVEV (reference sequence). This CDR3 has 13 residues. Trimming left V 10 bases short and J 0 bases short, with 12 bases between.